The present entry profiles one T cell receptor beta chain with its context. Profiling relied on immunoSEQ multiplex PCR, and the TCRdb table lists in-frame clones only, not all of them. The repertoire consists of 600,000 to 900,000 clones, with approximately 85% occurring once and the leading ten covering around 0.0099%. The source of the sample is a study of shared T cell receptors in the human thymus. The germline V gene encodes CDR1 LNHDA and CDR2 SQIVND (reference sequence). The V end was cut by 6 bases, the J end by 2 bases, with 13 bases between. There are 14 residues in the CDR3. The data were also submitted as part of a second study, on human thymus T cells. That paper adds: The donor group consisted of healthy Finnish infants who were having corrective surgery for congenital heart defects. Surgeons resected thymus tissue during corrective heart surgery. Thymic and blood repertoires seemed to show skewed V and J gene use. What related research reported was that thymic repertoires overlapped highly among unrelated individuals.

The chain combines TRBV19 with TRBJ2-5; D is perhaps TRBD1 (6 bases). Source material: thymocytes. This receptor was taken from a girl under three years old with a congenital heart defect. CDR3 loop: CASRRGHTQETQYF. In DNA, the CDR3 is TGTGCCAGTAGGAGGGGACACACGCAAGAGACCCAGTACTTC.